Below, 4 T cell receptor beta chains from the same sample are listed, as sequenced in a study of blood T cells in healthy people across ages. Through a sample-barcoded 5' primer and a J-beta primer mix, a second PCR was run for roughly 6 to 11 cycles. TCRdb called the 5' RACE reads again in MiXCR, with one record for every CDR3 protein. The repertoire has around 1,800,000 distinct CDR3 sequences, about 39% of them found once; the top ten carry roughly 23%. Specimen: blood. The receptor source for this set is a human donor in good health.

The chain couples TRBV7-8 to TRBJ1-2, with TRBD1 matching over 7 bases. The CDR3 totals 15 residues. V dropped 3 bases and J dropped 8; count of bases not matched to a gene: 12. Germline CDR1 and CDR2: SGHVS and FQNEAQ. CDR3 sequence (DNA): TGTGCCAGCAGCTTGGGTCGGGACAGCGGTGGAGGCTACACCTTC. Protein product: CASSLGRDSGGGYTF.

This clonotype was seen repeatedly, ten times or more. The CDR3 DNA sequence: TGCAGCGTTTTGAGCCCCCTTGGGGACACTGAAGCTTTCTTT. Translation gives CSVLSPLGDTEAFF. The chain is built from TRBV29-1 and TRBJ1-1; D not resolved. With 5 bases removed from V and 3 bases from J, the gap between germline ends came to 16 bases. Germline CDR1 reads SQVTM; CDR2 reads ANQGSEA. This CDR3 spans 14 amino acids.

This chain links TRBV7-9 with TRBJ2-1; 10 bases fit TRBD1. V lost 6 bases and J lost 14; bases outside the gene matches: 13. Germline V gene sequence: CDR1 SEHNR, CDR2 FQNEAQ (reference sequence). The CDR3 sequence is 14 residues long. CDR3 coding DNA: TGTGCCAGCAGACCGGGACAGGGGTCAACCCGAGAGTTCTTC. This translates into CASRPGQGSTREFF.

This clonotype was seen repeatedly, ten times or more. This chain joins TRBV10-3 and TRBJ2-6; D ambiguous. Germline CDR1 and CDR2: ENHRY and SYGVKD. V was clipped by 0 bases and J by 0 bases, with 6 bases between them. This CDR3 comprises 16 residues. CDR3 sequence (DNA): TGTGCCATCAGTGAGTCCTGGGACTCTGGGGCCAACGTCCTGACTTTC. Translation gives CAISESWDSGANVLTF.